Listed here are 4 T cell receptor beta chains from one sample, sequenced in a study of T cells in localized non-small cell lung cancer. Using immunoSEQ multiplex PCR, the repertoire was profiled, and TCRdb retains in-frame clones only, with some absent. The repertoire includes 64,000 or so clones, 75% to 90% of them detected once, and around 1.8% sits in the top ten. Source: peripheral blood, taken before any cancer treatment. The origin of the receptors is a woman aged 35 to 75 with stage I lung adenocarcinoma.

The chain employs TRBV10-3 and TRBJ2-1, with TRBD1 matching over 12 bases. The CDR3 extends over 16 amino acids. Germline V CDR1 and CDR2: ENHRY, SYGVKD. V was pared by 3 bases and J by 8 bases, with 8 bases of the junction left unmatched. CDR3 in DNA: TGTGCCATCAGTGACACCGGGACAGGGGGCTGGGATGAGCAGTTCTTC. Translated, it gives CAISDTGTGGWDEQFF.

The chain joins TRBV5-6 to TRBJ2-2; the D gene could be TRBD1 or TRBD2 (6 bases each). Trimming pared 4 bases from V and 3 bases from J, leaving 22 bases between. Germline assignment: CDR1 SGHDT and CDR2 YYEEEE. The CDR3 has 18 amino acids. CDR3 in amino acids: CASSVWTWGAQDTGELFF. Here the CDR3 DNA reads TGTGCCAGCAGCGTGTGGACGTGGGGGGCGCAGGACACCGGGGAGCTGTTTTTT.

This chain joins TRBV28 and TRBJ2-1; TRBD1 agrees at 11 bases. The CDR3 contains 18 residues. The germline CDR1 and CDR2 sequences are MDHEN and SYDVKM. The V segment lost 4 bases and the J segment 0 bases; nucleotides outside the gene matches: 8. The CDR3 protein is CASSSDPGQGDSYNEQFF. CDR3 DNA: TGTGCCAGCAGTTCCGACCCGGGACAGGGGGACTCCTACAATGAGCAGTTCTTC.

V gene TRBV27 combines with J gene TRBJ1-6; 12 bases align to TRBD1. Germline CDR1 reads MNHEY; CDR2 reads SMNVEV (reference sequence). V shed 4 bases, J shed 6 bases, and the junction held 4 bases outside the gene matches. CDR3 length: 16 residues. CDR3 DNA: TGTGCCAGCAGTTCGGGACAGGGGGCGCGTAATTCACCCCTCCACTTT. It encodes CASSSGQGARNSPLHF.